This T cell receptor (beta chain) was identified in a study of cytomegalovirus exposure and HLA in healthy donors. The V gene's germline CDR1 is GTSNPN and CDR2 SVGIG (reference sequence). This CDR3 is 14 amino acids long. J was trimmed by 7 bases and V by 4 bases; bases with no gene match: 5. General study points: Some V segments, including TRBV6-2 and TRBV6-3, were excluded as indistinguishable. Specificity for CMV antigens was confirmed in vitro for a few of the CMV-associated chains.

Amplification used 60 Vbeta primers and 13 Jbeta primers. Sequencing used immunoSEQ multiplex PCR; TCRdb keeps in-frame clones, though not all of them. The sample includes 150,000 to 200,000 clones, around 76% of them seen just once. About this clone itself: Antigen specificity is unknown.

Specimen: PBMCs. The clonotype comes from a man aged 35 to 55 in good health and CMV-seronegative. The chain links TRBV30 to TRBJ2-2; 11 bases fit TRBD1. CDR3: CAWTRTGGGGELFF. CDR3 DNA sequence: TGTGCCTGGACTAGGACAGGGGGCGGCGGGGAGCTGTTTTTT. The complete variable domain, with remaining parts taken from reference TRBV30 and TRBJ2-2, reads SQTIHQWPATLVQPVGSPLSLECTVEGTSNPNLYWYRQAAGRGLQLLFYSVGIGQISSEVPQNLSASRPQDRQFILSSKKLLLSDSGFYLCAWTRTGGGGELFFGEGSRLTVL.